The 8 T cell receptor beta chains listed next were all sequenced from one sample in a study of shared clonotypes between healthy human individuals. The assay was immunoSEQ multiplex PCR, and TCRdb's table has in-frame clones only and misses some. Of approximately 2.1 million clones in the sample, approximately 95% are singletons; the top ten hold 0.39%. The sample taken for sequencing was naive CD4+ T cells from PBMCs. Indicated subset: CD45RA+ positively selected. Source of these receptors: a man aged 18-30 years in good health. Some clones in this sample may be carry-over from other donors' samples.

This sequence joins TRBV7-3 and TRBJ2-1; 8 bases match TRBD1. Per germline, CDR1 SGHTA and CDR2 FQGTGA. The trim removed 1 base at V and 7 bases at J, leaving 3 bases unmatched. The CDR3 loop spans 14 amino acids. Written as DNA, the CDR3 is TGTGCCAGCAGCTTAAAGGACAGGGCGAATGAGCAGTTCTTC. It encodes CASSLKDRANEQFF.

The chain employs TRBV7-2 and TRBJ2-5, with D unclear. This CDR3 contains 15 residues. The V end lost 7 bases, the J end lost 1 base, and 16 bases lay between the germline ends. CDR1 and CDR2 (germline): SGHTA, FQGNSA. CDR3 nucleotides: TGTGCCAGCACCTCCTTCTCCGGGCCCCAAGAGACCCAGTACTTC. Its protein is CASTSFSGPQETQYF. Filled out from reference TRBV7-2 and TRBJ2-5, the complete variable domain reads GAGVSQSPSNKVTEKGKDVELRCDPISGHTALYWYRQSLGQGLEFLIYFQGNSAPDKSGLPSDRFSAERTGGSVSTLTIQRTQQEDSAVYLCASTSFSGPQETQYFGPGTRLLVL.

The rearrangement uses TRBV6-5 and TRBJ2-5, with a possible D match to TRBD1 (5 bases). The CDR3 sequence is 14 residues long. Germline loops: CDR1 MNHEY, CDR2 SVGAGI. Trimming left V 5 bases short and J 1 base short, with 11 bases between. This CDR3 is CASSIGHFQETQYF. CDR3 bases: TGTGCCAGCAGTATTGGACATTTCCAAGAGACCCAGTACTTC.

A note on this clone: The same CDR3 is also encoded by other DNA sequences in this sample. This sequence joins TRBV5-6 and TRBJ2-1, with D possibly matching TRBD2 (5 bases). In germline, CDR1 is SGHDT, CDR2 YYEEEE. V was cut by 0 bases and J by 0 bases, with 7 bases left in between. The CDR3 sequence is 15 residues long. CDR3 amino acids: CASSLGGSSYNEQFF. The CDR3 bases are TGTGCCAGCAGCTTGGGAGGGAGCTCCTACAATGAGCAGTTCTTC.

This chain uses TRBV7-2 with TRBJ2-2, with 7 nucleotides matching TRBD1. The CDR3 is 16 amino acids. CDR1 SGHTA and CDR2 FQGNSA come from the germline V gene. V dropped 4 bases and J dropped 5; count of bases not matched to a gene: 10. This CDR3 is CASSYPNRGRTGELFF. DNA of the CDR3: TGTGCCAGCAGCTACCCCAACAGGGGTAGAACCGGGGAGCTGTTTTTT.

This chain uses TRBV13 with TRBJ2-5, with D hard to call. This CDR3 contains 15 residues. The V gene's germline CDR1 is PRHDT and CDR2 FYEKMQ (reference sequence). V was cut by 4 bases and J by 4 bases, with 16 bases left in between. The DNA for the CDR3 is TGTGCCAGCAGCTCAACCCAAGGCCATCCAGAGACCCAGTACTTC. Translation: CASSSTQGHPETQYF.

The V gene is TRBV5-6, the J gene TRBJ2-7; 7 bases line up with TRBD2. This CDR3 contains 14 residues. Trimming at V came to 2 bases and at J to 5 bases, leaving 7 bases not matched to a gene. Germline-derived CDR1 and CDR2 are SGHDT and YYEEEE. CDR3: CASSFRDYLNEQYF. CDR3 nucleotides: TGTGCCAGCAGCTTCCGGGACTACCTTAACGAGCAGTACTTC.

The chain is built from TRBV9 and TRBJ2-7; 10 nucleotides match TRBD2. The CDR3 consists of 15 residues. CDR1 is SGDLS, CDR2 YYNGEE, per germline. After removal of 0 bases from V and 7 bases from J, the junction contained 7 bases not matched to a gene. CDR3 sequence: CASSVATLAGEEQYF. The CDR3 bases are TGTGCCAGCAGCGTAGCTACGCTAGCGGGAGAAGAGCAGTACTTC.